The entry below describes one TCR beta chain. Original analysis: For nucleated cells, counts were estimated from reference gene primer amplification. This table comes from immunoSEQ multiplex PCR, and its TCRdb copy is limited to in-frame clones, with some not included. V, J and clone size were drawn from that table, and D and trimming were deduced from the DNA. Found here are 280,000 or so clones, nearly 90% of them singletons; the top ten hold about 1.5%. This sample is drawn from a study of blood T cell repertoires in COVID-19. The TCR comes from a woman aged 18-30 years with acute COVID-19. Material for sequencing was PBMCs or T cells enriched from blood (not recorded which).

This CDR3 is CASGTYVGAGALSSETQYF. As DNA, the CDR3 is TGTGCTAGTGGTACGTACGTTGGGGCAGGGGCTTTATCATCAGAGACCCAGTACTTC. V and J are TRBV12-5 and TRBJ2-5, with D maybe TRBD1 (6 bases). This CDR3 spans 19 amino acids. CDR1 and CDR2 from the germline V gene are LGHNT and FRNRAP. Trimming removed 5 bases from V and 4 bases from J, with 29 bases in between.